This T cell receptor (beta chain) was recorded in a study of blood T cells in healthy people across ages. Whole-study findings and limits: A roughly linear fall in TCR beta diversity per million T cells was seen with increasing age.

The J segment lost 10 bases and the V segment lost 8 bases, leaving 4 bases of the junction unmatched. CDR3 length equals 13 residues. Germline V gene sequence: CDR1 ENHRY, CDR2 SYGVKD. This clonotype was recorded a few times. Its antigen is unknown. Through a sample-barcoded 5' primer and a J-beta primer mix, a second PCR was run for roughly 6 to 12 cycles. From the 5' RACE reads, TCRdb called clonotypes with MiXCR, one entry per CDR3 protein. This sample yields roughly 680,000 distinct CDR3 sequences, of which approximately 49% are seen a single time; roughly 30% belongs to the top ten. The chain links TRBV10-3 to TRBJ1-6; TRBD1 matches at 11 bases. The sequencing sample was made of blood. The origin of this receptor is a woman aged 55-69 years in good health. The CDR3 DNA reads as TGTGCCATCGGACAGGGGGCTTTGTCACCCCTCCACTTT. Translation gives CAIGQGALSPLHF.